What follows is one T cell receptor (beta chain) and its context. This CDR3 contains 16 residues. The V gene lost 0 bases and the J gene lost 7 bases, with 16 bases spanning the gap. Germline values: CDR1 MNHEY, CDR2 SVGEGT. The sample belongs to a study of blood T cell repertoires in COVID-19. At the level of the study: The United States, Italy and Spain were the sources of the acute and convalescent COVID-19 samples.

Sequencing used immunoSEQ multiplex PCR; TCRdb keeps in-frame clones, though not all of them. The sample contains some 170,000 clones, around 81% of which appear only once. The TCR comes from a woman in her 40s with COVID-19, enrolled during active disease. Sequencing input: peripheral blood. The V and J genes are TRBV6-2 or TRBV6-3 and TRBJ1-5, with D tentatively TRBD1 (6 bases). CDR3 sequence (DNA): TGTGCCAGCAGTTACTCCGTTAAAACAGGGTTACAGCCCCAGCATTTT. This sequence encodes CASSYSVKTGLQPQHF.